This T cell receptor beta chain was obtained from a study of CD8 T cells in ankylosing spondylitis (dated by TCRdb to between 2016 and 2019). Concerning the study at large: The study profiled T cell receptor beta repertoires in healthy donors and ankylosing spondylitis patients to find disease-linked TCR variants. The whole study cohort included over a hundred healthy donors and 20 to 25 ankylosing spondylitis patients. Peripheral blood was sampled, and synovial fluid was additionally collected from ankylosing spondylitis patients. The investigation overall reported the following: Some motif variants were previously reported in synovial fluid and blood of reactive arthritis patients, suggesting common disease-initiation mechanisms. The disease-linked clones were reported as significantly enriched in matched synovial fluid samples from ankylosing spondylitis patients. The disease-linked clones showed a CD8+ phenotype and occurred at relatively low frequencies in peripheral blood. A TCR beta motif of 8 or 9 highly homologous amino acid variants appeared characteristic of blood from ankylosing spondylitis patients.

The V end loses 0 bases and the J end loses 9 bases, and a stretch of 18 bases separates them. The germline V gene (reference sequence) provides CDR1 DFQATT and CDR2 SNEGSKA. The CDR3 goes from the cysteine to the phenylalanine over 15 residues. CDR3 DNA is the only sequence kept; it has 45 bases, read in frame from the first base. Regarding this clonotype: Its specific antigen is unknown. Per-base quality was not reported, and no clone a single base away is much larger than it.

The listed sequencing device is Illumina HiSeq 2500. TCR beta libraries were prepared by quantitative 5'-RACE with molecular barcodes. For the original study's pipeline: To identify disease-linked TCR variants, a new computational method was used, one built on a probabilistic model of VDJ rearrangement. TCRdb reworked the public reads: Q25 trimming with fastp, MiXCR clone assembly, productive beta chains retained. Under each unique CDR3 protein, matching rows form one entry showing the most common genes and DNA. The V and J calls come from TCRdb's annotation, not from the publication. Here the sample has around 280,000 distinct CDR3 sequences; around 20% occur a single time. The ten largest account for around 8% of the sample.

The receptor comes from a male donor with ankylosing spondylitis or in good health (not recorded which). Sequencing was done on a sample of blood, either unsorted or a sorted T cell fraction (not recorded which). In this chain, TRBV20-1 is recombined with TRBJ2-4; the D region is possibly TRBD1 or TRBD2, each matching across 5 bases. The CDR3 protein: CSARDPGAPSGIQYF. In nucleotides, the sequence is TGCAGTGCTAGAGATCCCGGGGCCCCTTCTGGCATTCAGTACTTC.